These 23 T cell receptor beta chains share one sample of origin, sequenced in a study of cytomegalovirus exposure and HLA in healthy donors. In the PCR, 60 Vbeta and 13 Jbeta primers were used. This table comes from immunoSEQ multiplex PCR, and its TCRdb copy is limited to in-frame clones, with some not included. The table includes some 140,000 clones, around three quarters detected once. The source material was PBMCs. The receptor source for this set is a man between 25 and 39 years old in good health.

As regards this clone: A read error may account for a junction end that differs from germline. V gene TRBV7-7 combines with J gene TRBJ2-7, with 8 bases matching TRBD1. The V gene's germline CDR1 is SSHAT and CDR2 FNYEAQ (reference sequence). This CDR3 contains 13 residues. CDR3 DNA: TGTGCTAGCAGCTTAGGACAGGGCGACGAGCAGTACTTC. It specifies CASSLGQGDEQYF.

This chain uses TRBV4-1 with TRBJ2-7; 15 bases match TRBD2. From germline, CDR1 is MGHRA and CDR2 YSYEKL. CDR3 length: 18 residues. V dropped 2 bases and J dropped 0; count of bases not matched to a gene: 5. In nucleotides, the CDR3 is TGCGCCAGCAGCCAACATGGGACTAGCGGGAGGAGCTCCTACGAGCAGTACTTC. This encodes CASSQHGTSGRSSYEQYF.

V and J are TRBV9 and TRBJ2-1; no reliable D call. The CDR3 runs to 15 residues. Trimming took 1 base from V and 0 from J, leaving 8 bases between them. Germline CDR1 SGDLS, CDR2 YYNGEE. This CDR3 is CASSVWASSYNEQFF. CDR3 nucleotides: TGTGCCAGCAGCGTATGGGCGAGCTCCTACAATGAGCAGTTCTTC.

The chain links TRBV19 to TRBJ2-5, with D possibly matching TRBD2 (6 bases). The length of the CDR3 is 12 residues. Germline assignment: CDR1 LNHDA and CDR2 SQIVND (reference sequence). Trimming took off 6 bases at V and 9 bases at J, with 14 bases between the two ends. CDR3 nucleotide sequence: TGTGCCAGTAGGGCAGCGGGTGTGGCCCAGTACTTC. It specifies CASRAAGVAQYF. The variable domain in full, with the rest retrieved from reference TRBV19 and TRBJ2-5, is DGGITQSPKYLFRKEGQNVTLSCEQNLNHDAMYWYRQDPGQGLRLIYYSQIVNDFQKGDIAEGYSVSREKKESFPLTVTSAQKNPTAFYLCASRAAGVAQYFGPGTRLLVL.

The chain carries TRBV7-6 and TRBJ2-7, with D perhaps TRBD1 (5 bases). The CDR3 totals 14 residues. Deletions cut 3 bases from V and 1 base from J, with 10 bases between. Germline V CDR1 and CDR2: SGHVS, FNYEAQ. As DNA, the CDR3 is TGTGCCAGCAGCTTTAGCTCAGGGTCCTACGAGCAGTACTTC. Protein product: CASSFSSGSYEQYF.

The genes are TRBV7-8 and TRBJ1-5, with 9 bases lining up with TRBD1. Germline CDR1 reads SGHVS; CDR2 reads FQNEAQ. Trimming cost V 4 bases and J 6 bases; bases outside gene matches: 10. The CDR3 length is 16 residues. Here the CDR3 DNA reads TGTGCCAGCAGCTCCTATCGACAGGGGGAGTTTCAGCCCCAGCATTTT. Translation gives CASSSYRQGEFQPQHF. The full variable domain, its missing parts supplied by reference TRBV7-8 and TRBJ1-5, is GAGVSQSPRYKVAKRGQDVALRCDPISGHVSLFWYQQALGQGPEFLTYFQNEAQLDKSGLPSDRFFAERPEGSVSTLKIQRTQQEDSAVYLCASSSYRQGEFQPQHFGDGTRLSIL.

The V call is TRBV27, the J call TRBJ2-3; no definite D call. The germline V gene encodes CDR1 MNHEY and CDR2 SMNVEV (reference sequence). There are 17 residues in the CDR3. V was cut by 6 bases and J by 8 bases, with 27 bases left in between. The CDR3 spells CASSSAVGRWAPGTQYF. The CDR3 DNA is TGTGCCAGCAGCTCCGCTGTGGGCCGGTGGGCTCCAGGTACGCAGTATTTT.

In DNA, the CDR3 is TGCGCCAGCAGCCGCCCCGACAGGGCAACTAATGAAAAACTGTTTTTT. Amino acids: CASSRPDRATNEKLFF. The V gene is TRBV5-1, the J gene TRBJ1-4; 7 nucleotides line up with TRBD1. V trimming: 4 bases; J trimming: 0 bases; junction bases outside the gene matches: 6. Per the germline V gene, CDR1 is SGHRS and CDR2 is YFSETQ. This CDR3 has 16 residues.

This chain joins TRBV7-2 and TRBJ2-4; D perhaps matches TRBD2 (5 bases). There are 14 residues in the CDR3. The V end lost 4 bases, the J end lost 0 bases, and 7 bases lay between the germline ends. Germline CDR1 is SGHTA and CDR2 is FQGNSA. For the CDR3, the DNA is TGTGCCAGCAGCTCGAGGGTAGCCAAAAACATTCAGTACTTC. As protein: CASSSRVAKNIQYF.

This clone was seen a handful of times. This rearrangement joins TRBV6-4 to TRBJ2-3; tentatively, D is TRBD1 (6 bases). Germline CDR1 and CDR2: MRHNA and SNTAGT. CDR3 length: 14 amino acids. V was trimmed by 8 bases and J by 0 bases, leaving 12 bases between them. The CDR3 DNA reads TGTGCCAGCGCGAGGACAGAGAGCACAGATACGCAGTATTTT. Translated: CASARTESTDTQYF.

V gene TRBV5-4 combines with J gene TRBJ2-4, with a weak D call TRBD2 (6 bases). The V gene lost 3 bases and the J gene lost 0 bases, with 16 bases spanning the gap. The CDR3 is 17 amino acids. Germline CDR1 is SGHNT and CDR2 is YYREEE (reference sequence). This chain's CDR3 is CASSWGGAHLAKNIQYF. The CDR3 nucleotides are TGTGCCAGCAGCTGGGGCGGGGCACATCTAGCCAAAAACATTCAGTACTTC.

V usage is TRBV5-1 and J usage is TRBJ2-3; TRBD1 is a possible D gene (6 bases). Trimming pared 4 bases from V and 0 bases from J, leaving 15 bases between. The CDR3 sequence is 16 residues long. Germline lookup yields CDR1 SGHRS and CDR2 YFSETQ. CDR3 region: CASSLGARSSTDTQYF. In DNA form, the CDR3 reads TGCGCCAGCAGCCTGGGGGCCCGATCTAGCACAGATACGCAGTATTTT.

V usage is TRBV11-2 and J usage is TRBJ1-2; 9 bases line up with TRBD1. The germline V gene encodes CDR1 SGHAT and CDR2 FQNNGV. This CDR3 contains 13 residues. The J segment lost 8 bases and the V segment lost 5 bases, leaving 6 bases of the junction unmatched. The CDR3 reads CASSHPGTGGYTF. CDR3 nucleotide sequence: TGTGCCAGCAGCCATCCCGGGACAGGGGGCTACACCTTC.

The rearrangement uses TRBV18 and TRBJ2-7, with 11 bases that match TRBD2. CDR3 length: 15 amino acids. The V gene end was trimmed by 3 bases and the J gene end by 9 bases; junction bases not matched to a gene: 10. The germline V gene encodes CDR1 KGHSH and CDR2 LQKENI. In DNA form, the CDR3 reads TGTGCCAGCTCACCTCCGGGACTAGCGGCCTTGGTGCAGTACTTC. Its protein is CASSPPGLAALVQYF.

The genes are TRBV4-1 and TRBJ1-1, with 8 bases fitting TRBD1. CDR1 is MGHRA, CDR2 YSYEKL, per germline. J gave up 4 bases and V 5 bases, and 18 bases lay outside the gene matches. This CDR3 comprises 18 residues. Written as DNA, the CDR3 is TGCGCCAGCAGCTCAATGCCCCACCAAGACAGGGGTGGCACTGAAGCTTTCTTT. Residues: CASSSMPHQDRGGTEAFF.

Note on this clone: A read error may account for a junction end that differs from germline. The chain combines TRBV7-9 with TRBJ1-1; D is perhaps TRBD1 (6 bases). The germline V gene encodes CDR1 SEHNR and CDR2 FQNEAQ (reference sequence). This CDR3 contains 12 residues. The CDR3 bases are TGTTCCAGCAGCCAGGACAGACCTGAAGCTTTCTTT. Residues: CSSSQDRPEAFF.

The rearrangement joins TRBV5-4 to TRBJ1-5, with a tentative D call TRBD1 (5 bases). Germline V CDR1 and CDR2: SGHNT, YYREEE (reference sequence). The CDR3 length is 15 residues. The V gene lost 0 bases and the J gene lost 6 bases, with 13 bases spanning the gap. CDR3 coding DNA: TGTGCCAGCAGCTTGGGCGGGGGGGGAGGTCAGCCCCAGCATTTT. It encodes CASSLGGGGGQPQHF. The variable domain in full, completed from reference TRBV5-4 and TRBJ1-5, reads ETGVTQSPTHLIKTRGQQVTLRCSSQSGHNTVSWYQQALGQGPQFIFQYYREEENGRGNFPPRFSGLQFPNYSSELNVNALELDDSALYLCASSLGGGGGQPQHFGDGTRLSIL.

This chain's CDR3 is CASSGSGGSGYTF. The CDR3 DNA follows: TGTGCCAGTAGTGGATCTGGGGGCAGTGGCTACACCTTC. This chain uses TRBV19 with TRBJ1-2; tentatively, D is TRBD1 (6 bases). The CDR3 covers 13 residues. Trimming cost V 5 bases and J 7 bases, with 14 bases left between them. Germline CDR1 and CDR2: LNHDA and SQIVND (reference sequence).

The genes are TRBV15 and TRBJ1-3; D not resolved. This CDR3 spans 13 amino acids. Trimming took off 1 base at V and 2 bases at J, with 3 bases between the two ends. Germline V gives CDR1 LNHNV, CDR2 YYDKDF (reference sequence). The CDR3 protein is CATSRGTGNTIYF. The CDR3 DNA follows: TGTGCCACCAGCAGAGGTACTGGAAACACCATATATTTT.

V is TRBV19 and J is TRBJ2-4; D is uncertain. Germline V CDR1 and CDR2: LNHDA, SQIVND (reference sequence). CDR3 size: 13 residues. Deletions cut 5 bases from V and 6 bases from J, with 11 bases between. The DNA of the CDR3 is TGTGCCAGTAGTTCCCGCGTCGGAAACATTCAGTACTTC. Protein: CASSSRVGNIQYF.

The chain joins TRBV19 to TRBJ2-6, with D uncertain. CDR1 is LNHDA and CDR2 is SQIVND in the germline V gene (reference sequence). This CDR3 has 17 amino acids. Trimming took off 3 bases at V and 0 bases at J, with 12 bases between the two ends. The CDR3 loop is CASSIGRHSSGANVLTF. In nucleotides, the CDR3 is TGTGCCAGTAGTATTGGCAGACACAGCTCTGGGGCCAACGTCCTGACTTTC.

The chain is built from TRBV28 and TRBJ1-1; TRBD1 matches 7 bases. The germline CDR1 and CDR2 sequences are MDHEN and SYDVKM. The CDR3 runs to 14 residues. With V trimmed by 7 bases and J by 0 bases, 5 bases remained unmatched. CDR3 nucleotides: TGTGCCAGCACCGGGACAGTTATGAACACTGAAGCTTTCTTT. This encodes CASTGTVMNTEAFF.

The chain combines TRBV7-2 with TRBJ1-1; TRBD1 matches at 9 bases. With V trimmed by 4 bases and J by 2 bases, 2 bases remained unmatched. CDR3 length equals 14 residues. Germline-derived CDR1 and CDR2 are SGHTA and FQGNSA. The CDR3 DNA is TGTGCCAGCAGCTACAGGGGGCCTAACACTGAAGCTTTCTTT. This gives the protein CASSYRGPNTEAFF.